Listed here are 14 T cell receptor beta chains from one sample, sequenced in a study of cytomegalovirus exposure and HLA in healthy donors. PCR primers comprised 60 Vbeta and 13 Jbeta primers. The table came from immunoSEQ multiplex PCR; TCRdb's copy has only in-frame clones and leaves some out. The sample shows approximately 190,000 clones, 81% of them seen only once. Sequenced input: PBMCs. The receptors here all came from a man aged 50 or older in good health and CMV-seronegative.

This clone was seen a few times. The rearrangement links TRBV9 to TRBJ1-2; 8 bases match TRBD1. This CDR3 spans 14 amino acids. V lost 0 bases to trimming and J lost 5 bases; unmatched junction nucleotides: 3. CDR1 and CDR2 from the germline V gene are SGDLS and YYNGEE. CDR3 DNA: TGTGCCAGCAGCGTAGACAGGGGGGGGTATGGCTACACCTTC. Residues: CASSVDRGGYGYTF.

The V gene is TRBV7-9, the J gene TRBJ1-1; D may be TRBD1 (6 bases). The CDR3 sequence is 13 residues long. CDR1 is SEHNR, CDR2 FQNEAQ, per germline (reference sequence). Trimming removed 5 bases at V and 3 bases at J, with 10 bases between. For the CDR3, the DNA is TGTGCCAGCAGCCTTAGACAGGACACTGAAGCTTTCTTT. Translating it yields CASSLRQDTEAFF. The variable domain in full, with the rest retrieved from reference TRBV7-9 and TRBJ1-1, is DTGVSQNPRHKITKRGQNVTFRCDPISEHNRLYWYRQTLGQGPEFLTYFQNEAQLEKSRLLSDRFSAERPKGSFSTLEIQRTEQGDSAMYLCASSLRQDTEAFFGQGTRLTVV.

This sequence joins TRBV6-1 and TRBJ1-4, with D possibly matching TRBD1 (5 bases). The CDR3 is 14 amino acids. The V gene lost 10 bases and the J gene lost 7 bases, with 19 bases spanning the gap. The V gene's germline CDR1 is MNHNS and CDR2 SASEGT. CDR3 sequence: CATTPGTQGEKLFF. DNA of the CDR3: TGTGCCACCACTCCTGGAACCCAGGGTGAAAAACTGTTTTTT.

The chain recombines TRBV19 with TRBJ2-2, with D possibly TRBD2 on 5 matching bases. This CDR3 has 16 amino acids. CDR1 is LNHDA and CDR2 is SQIVND in the germline V gene (reference sequence). V lost 3 bases and J lost 4, with 15 bases in between. The CDR3 region is CASSMTPRSGTGELFF. The CDR3 DNA is TGTGCCAGTAGTATGACCCCGCGGAGCGGCACCGGGGAGCTGTTTTTT.

The chain joins TRBV4-2 to TRBJ1-2; no clear D. Germline V gene lookup returns CDR1 LGHNA and CDR2 YNFKEQ. The CDR3 is 14 residues long. Trimming cost V 1 base and J 8 bases, with 14 bases left between them. CDR3 in amino acids: CASSQVGKPYGYTF. As DNA, the CDR3 is TGTGCCAGCAGCCAAGTGGGCAAGCCGTACGGCTACACCTTC.

The V and J genes are TRBV18 and TRBJ2-3; D is undetermined. Germline CDR1 and CDR2: KGHSH and LQKENI. The CDR3 is made up of 14 amino acids. Trimming left V 1 base short and J 3 bases short, with 8 bases between. The CDR3 loop is CASSPLTGTDTQYF. The CDR3 nucleotides read TGTGCCAGCTCACCACTTACCGGGACAGATACGCAGTATTTT.

This chain joins TRBV7-2 and TRBJ2-3, with D possibly TRBD1 on 5 matching bases. Germline values: CDR1 SGHTA, CDR2 FQGNSA. The CDR3 extends over 14 amino acids. V lost 7 bases, J lost 4 bases, and 15 bases lay in between. The CDR3 loop reads CASTSAEGADTQYF. In nucleotides, the CDR3 is TGTGCCAGCACCTCCGCGGAAGGGGCAGATACGCAGTATTTT.

The chain combines TRBV5-4 with TRBJ2-5; 7 nucleotides agree with TRBD1. Germline V gene sequence: CDR1 SGHNT, CDR2 YYREEE (reference sequence). V trimming: 3 bases; J trimming: 2 bases; junction bases outside the gene matches: 1. The CDR3 runs 13 residues. This CDR3 is CASSSGQQETQYF. CDR3 in DNA: TGTGCCAGCAGCTCGGGACAGCAAGAGACCCAGTACTTC.

This chain connects TRBV12-5 to TRBJ2-7; D call uncertain. The CDR3 loop spans 13 amino acids. The V end lost 3 bases, the J end lost 3 bases, and 9 bases lay between the germline ends. Germline V gene sequence: CDR1 LGHNT, CDR2 FRNRAP. The CDR3 here is CASGFDTDYEQYF. The CDR3, as DNA: TGTGCTAGTGGTTTCGACACGGACTACGAGCAGTACTTC. Based on the CDR3 plus reference TRBV12-5 and TRBJ2-7, the full variable domain is DARVTQTPRHKVTEMGQEVTMRCQPILGHNTVFWYRQTMMQGLELLAYFRNRAPLDDSGMPKDRFSAEMPDATLATLKIQPSEPRDSAVYFCASGFDTDYEQYFGPGTRLTVT.

The rearrangement uses TRBV30 and TRBJ2-7, with D tentatively TRBD1 (6 bases). The CDR3 sequence is 14 residues long. Trimming removed 0 bases at V and 2 bases at J, with 11 bases between. CDR1 is GTSNPN and CDR2 is SVGIG in the germline V gene (reference sequence). For the CDR3, the DNA is TGTGCCTGGAGTGTAGGGGGTTTTCCCTACGAGCAGTACTTC. Its protein product is CAWSVGGFPYEQYF.

As concerns this clone: At the DNA level, this CDR3 is encoded by other sequences in the same sample as well. The V and J genes are TRBV5-6 and TRBJ1-2, with a weak D call TRBD1 (5 bases). The CDR3 has 14 amino acids. Per the germline V gene, CDR1 is SGHDT and CDR2 is YYEEEE. V gave up 2 bases and J gave up 8 bases, with 16 bases separating them. The CDR3 DNA is TGTGCCAGCAGCTTCGGGACTGGCGTAGGGGGCTACACCTTC. This translates into CASSFGTGVGGYTF.

This rearrangement joins TRBV5-6 to TRBJ1-5, with TRBD1 as a possible D gene (5 bases). CDR3 length equals 12 residues. V was shortened by 1 base and J by 6 bases, with 5 bases between the two germline ends. The germline gives CDR1 SGHDT, CDR2 YYEEEE. CDR3 sequence: CASSLRGQPQHF. CDR3 nucleotide sequence: TGTGCCAGCAGCTTGAGGGGTCAGCCCCAGCATTTT. Full variable domain (remainder filled in from reference TRBV5-6 and TRBJ1-5): DAGVTQSPTHLIKTRGQQVTLRCSPKSGHDTVSWYQQALGQGPQFIFQYYEEEERQRGNFPDRFSGHQFPNYSSELNVNALLLGDSALYLCASSLRGQPQHFGDGTRLSIL.

V gene TRBV5-1 combines with J gene TRBJ1-2; 12 bases align to TRBD1. This CDR3 is built from 18 residues. V gave up 0 bases and J gave up 5 bases; unmatched junction bases: 11. Germline assignment: CDR1 SGHRS and CDR2 YFSETQ. This chain's CDR3 is CASSLVIPGQGARYGYTF. The CDR3 bases are TGCGCCAGCAGCTTGGTGATACCGGGACAGGGGGCGCGGTATGGCTACACCTTC. The whole variable domain, filled in from reference TRBV5-1 and TRBJ1-2, reads KAGVTQTPRYLIKTRGQQVTLSCSPISGHRSVSWYQQTPGQGLQFLFEYFSETQRNKGNFPGRFSGRQFSNSRSEMNVSTLELGDSALYLCASSLVIPGQGARYGYTFGSGTRLTVV.

This clone appeared a single time. This chain links TRBV7-3 with TRBJ1-1; D not certain. V was pared by 8 bases and J by 5 bases, with 12 bases between. The CDR3 extends over 12 amino acids. Germline V gene sequence: CDR1 SGHTA, CDR2 FQGTGA. The CDR3 here is CASGNPGTEAFF. The CDR3 bases are TGTGCCAGCGGGAACCCGGGGACTGAAGCTTTCTTT.